The 12 T cell receptor beta chains presented below share a single source sample, sequenced in a study of blood T cell repertoires in COVID-19 (dated by TCRdb to 2018 to 2020). Libraries were constructed by the immunoSEQ multiplex PCR assay. This is the immuneACCESS table as TCRdb keeps it, with only in-frame sequences that have V and J called. A part of the clones is gone; compared with another copy, unresolved V genes explain less than half, and the rest is unexplained. The sample table records 200,000 to 250,000 clones; approximately 80% of these occur just once. Roughly 7% of the sample rests with the top ten. Sample: peripheral blood. These receptor sequences come from a woman over 75 with COVID-19, enrolled during active disease.

The chain uses TRBV7-9 and TRBJ2-5; the D gene is possibly TRBD2 (6 bases). This CDR3 spans 13 amino acids. Deletions cut 6 bases from V and 5 bases from J, with 13 bases between. Germline CDR1 SEHNR, CDR2 FQNEAQ (reference sequence). CDR3 in amino acids: CASRRLEGETQYF. The CDR3 DNA reads as TGTGCCAGCAGGCGACTAGAGGGGGAGACCCAGTACTTC. Together with reference TRBV7-9 and TRBJ2-5, the CDR3 gives the full variable domain: DTGVSQNPRHKITKRGQNVTFRCDPISEHNRLYWYRQTLGQGPEFLTYFQNEAQLEKSRLLSDRFSAERPKGSFSTLEIQRTEQGDSAMYLCASRRLEGETQYFGPGTRLLVL.

The sample holds one count of this clone. The rearrangement links TRBV5-1 to TRBJ2-3; 14 bases align to TRBD2. J lost 0 bases, V lost 4 bases, and 10 bases had no gene match. Germline lookup yields CDR1 SGHRS and CDR2 YFSETQ. The CDR3 runs to 19 residues. The chain's CDR3 is CASSALGTSGGPSTDTQYF. DNA of the CDR3: TGCGCCAGCAGCGCGCTAGGGACTAGCGGGGGCCCAAGCACAGATACGCAGTATTTT.

On this clone itself: In the same sample, other DNA sequences code for this CDR3. The chain uses TRBV6-5 and TRBJ2-5, with D possibly being TRBD1 (6 bases). CDR1 and CDR2 (germline): MNHEY, SVGAGI. V lost 5 bases and J lost 5, with 9 bases in between. The CDR3 runs 12 residues. The CDR3 reads CASSRTGETQYF. CDR3 sequence (DNA): TGTGCCAGCAGTAGAACAGGGGAGACCCAGTACTTC.

This chain joins TRBV10-3 and TRBJ2-2; TRBD2 aligns across 7 bases. V shed 8 bases and J 6 bases; nucleotides not matched to a gene: 3. The germline gives CDR1 ENHRY, CDR2 SYGVKD. The CDR3 is 12 residues long. CDR3 sequence (DNA): TGTGCCATCGGGGGGGGTTCCGGGGAGCTGTTTTTT. Protein: CAIGGGSGELFF.

The chain joins TRBV7-8 to TRBJ1-2; 7 bases agree with TRBD1. Trimming at V came to 1 base and at J to 4 bases, leaving 15 bases not matched to a gene. Germline CDR1 is SGHVS and CDR2 is FQNEAQ. CDR3 length: 18 amino acids. CDR3: CASSLGVGFSDRAYGYTF. The CDR3 DNA reads TGTGCCAGCAGCTTAGGTGTTGGTTTTTCTGACAGGGCCTATGGCTACACCTTC.

The chain uses TRBV27 and TRBJ2-7; TRBD2 aligns across 10 bases. Trimming took 6 bases from V and 6 from J; bases not matched to a gene: 17. CDR3 length: 17 amino acids. The V gene's germline CDR1 is MNHEY and CDR2 SMNVEV (reference sequence). CDR3 amino acids: CASSRPRSSGGGSEQYF. CDR3 nucleotide sequence: TGTGCCAGCAGCCGCCCGAGATCTAGCGGGGGTGGTAGCGAGCAGTACTTC.

This clone was counted between two and nine times. J is TRBJ2-1 and V is TRBV6-5; perhaps TRBD1 as D (5 bases). The germline V gene encodes CDR1 MNHEY and CDR2 SVGAGI. The CDR3 is made up of 15 amino acids. V lost 6 bases and J 4 bases, leaving 16 bases between the germline ends. The CDR3 sequence is CASRPSGILYNEQFF. CDR3 nucleotides: TGTGCCAGCAGACCCTCAGGGATCCTGTACAATGAGCAGTTCTTC.

This sequence joins TRBV29-1 and TRBJ2-7, with 10 nucleotides matching TRBD1. J gave up 7 bases and V 4 bases, and 4 bases lay outside the gene matches. The germline V gene encodes CDR1 SQVTM and CDR2 ANQGSEA. The CDR3 spans 12 residues. Here the CDR3 reads CSVGQGAWEQYF. The CDR3 DNA reads as TGCAGCGTTGGACAGGGGGCGTGGGAGCAGTACTTC.

V gene TRBV7-8 combines with J gene TRBJ1-6; D gene uncertain. V was shortened by 3 bases and J by 8 bases, with 11 bases between the two germline ends. The CDR3 covers 14 residues. The germline V gene has CDR1 SGHVS and CDR2 FQNEAQ. The DNA for the CDR3 is TGTGCCAGCAGCTTGGGCCACAGAGATTCACCCCTCCACTTT. It is translated as CASSLGHRDSPLHF.

The rearrangement links TRBV10-2 to TRBJ2-7, with 13 bases matching TRBD2. Germline lookup yields CDR1 WSHSY and CDR2 SAAADI. V gave up 8 bases and J gave up 5 bases; unmatched junction bases: 6. The CDR3 totals 14 residues. For the CDR3, the DNA is TGCGCCAGCCGTCCGACTAGCGGGAGGCACGAGCAGTACTTC. This translates into CASRPTSGRHEQYF.

The chain uses TRBV5-1 and TRBJ2-3, with a tentative D call TRBD2 (5 bases). Germline assignment: CDR1 SGHRS and CDR2 YFSETQ. Trimming took off 4 bases at V and 2 bases at J, with 5 bases between the two ends. The CDR3 loop spans 12 amino acids. The CDR3: CASSRDTDTQYF. The CDR3 DNA is TGCGCCAGCAGCCGGGACACAGATACGCAGTATTTT.

J is TRBJ1-3 and V is TRBV10-3, with TRBD1 identical over 10 bases. The CDR3 is 17 amino acids. V lost 6 bases, J lost 0 bases, and 8 bases stayed unmatched. Germline V CDR1 and CDR2: ENHRY, SYGVKD. As DNA, the CDR3 is TGTGCCATCAGGACGGGACAGGGGAGAATCTCTGGAAACACCATATATTTT. Translating gives CAIRTGQGRISGNTIYF.